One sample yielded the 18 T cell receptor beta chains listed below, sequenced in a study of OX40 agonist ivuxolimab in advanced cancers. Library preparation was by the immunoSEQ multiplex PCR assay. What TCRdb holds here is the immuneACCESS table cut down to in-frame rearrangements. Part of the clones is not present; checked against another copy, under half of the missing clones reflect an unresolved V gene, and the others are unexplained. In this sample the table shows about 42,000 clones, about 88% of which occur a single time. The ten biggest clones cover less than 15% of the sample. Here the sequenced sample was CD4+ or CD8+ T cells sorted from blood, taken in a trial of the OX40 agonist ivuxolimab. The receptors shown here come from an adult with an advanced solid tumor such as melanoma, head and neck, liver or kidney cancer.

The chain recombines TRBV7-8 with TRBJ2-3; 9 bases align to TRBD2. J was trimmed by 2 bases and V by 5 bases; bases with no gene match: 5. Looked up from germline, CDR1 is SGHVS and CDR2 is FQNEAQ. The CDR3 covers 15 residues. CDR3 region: CASSPSGDLTDTQYF. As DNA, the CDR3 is TGTGCCAGCAGCCCTAGCGGGGATCTCACAGATACGCAGTATTTT.

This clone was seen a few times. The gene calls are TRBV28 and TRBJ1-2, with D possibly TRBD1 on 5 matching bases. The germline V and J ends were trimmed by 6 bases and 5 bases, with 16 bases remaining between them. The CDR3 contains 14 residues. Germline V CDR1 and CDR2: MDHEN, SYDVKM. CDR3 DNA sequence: TGTGCCAGCAGGACAGCTTCTCCGCCTTATGGCTACACCTTC. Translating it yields CASRTASPPYGYTF.

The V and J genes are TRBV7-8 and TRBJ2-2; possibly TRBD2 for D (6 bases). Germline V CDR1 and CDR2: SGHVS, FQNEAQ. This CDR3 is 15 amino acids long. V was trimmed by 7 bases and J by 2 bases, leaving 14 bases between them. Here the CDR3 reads CASNRLGGNTGELFF. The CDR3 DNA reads TGTGCCAGCAACCGGTTGGGAGGCAACACCGGGGAGCTGTTTTTT.

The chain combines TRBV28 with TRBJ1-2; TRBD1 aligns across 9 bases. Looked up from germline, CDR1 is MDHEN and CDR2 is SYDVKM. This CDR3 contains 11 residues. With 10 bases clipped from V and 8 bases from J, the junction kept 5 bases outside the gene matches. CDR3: CATNRGLGYTF. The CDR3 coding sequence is TGTGCCACCAACAGGGGGCTCGGCTACACCTTC.

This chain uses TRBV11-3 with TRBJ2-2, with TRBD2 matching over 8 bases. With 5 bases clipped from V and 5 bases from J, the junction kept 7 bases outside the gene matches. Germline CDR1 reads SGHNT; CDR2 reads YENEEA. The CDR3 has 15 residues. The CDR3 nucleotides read TGTGCCAGCAGCCCCGGGAGGGACGGTACCGGGGAGCTGTTTTTT. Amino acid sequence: CASSPGRDGTGELFF. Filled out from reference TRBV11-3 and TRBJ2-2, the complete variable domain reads EAGVVQSPRYKIIEKKQPVAFWCNPISGHNTLYWYLQNLGQGPELLIRYENEEAVDDSQLPKDRFSAERLKGVDSTLKIQPAELGDSAVYLCASSPGRDGTGELFFGEGSRLTVL.

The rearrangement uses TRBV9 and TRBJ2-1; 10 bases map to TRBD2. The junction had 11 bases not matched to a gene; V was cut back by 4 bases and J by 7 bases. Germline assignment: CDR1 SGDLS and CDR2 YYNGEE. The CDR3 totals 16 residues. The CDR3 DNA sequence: TGTGCCAGCAGCCATCGGAGCGGGAGGGCCGGGAATGAGCAGTTCTTC. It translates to CASSHRSGRAGNEQFF.

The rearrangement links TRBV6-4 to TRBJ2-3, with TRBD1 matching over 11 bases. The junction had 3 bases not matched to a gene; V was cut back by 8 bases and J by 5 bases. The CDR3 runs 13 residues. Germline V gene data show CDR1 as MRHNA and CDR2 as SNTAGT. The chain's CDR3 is CASGQGAEDTQYF. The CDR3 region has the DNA TGTGCCAGCGGACAGGGGGCCGAAGATACGCAGTATTTT.

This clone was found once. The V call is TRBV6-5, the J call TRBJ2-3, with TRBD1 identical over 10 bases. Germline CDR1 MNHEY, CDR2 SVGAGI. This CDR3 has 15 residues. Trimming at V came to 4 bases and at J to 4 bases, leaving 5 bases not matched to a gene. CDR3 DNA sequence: TGTGCCAGCAGTTCCGGGACAGGGGTGTCAGATACGCAGTATTTT. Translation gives CASSSGTGVSDTQYF.

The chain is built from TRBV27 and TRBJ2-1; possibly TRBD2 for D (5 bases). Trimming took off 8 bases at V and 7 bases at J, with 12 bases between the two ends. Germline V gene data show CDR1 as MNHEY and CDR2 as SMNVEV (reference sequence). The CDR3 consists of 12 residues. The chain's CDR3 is CASREGGNEQFF. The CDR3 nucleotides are TGTGCCAGCCGGGAAGGTGGGAATGAGCAGTTCTTC.

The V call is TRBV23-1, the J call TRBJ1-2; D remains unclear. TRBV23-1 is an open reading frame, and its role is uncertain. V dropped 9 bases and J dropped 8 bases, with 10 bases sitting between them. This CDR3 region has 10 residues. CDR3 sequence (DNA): TGCGCCAGGCCGGGGAGAGGCTACACCTTC. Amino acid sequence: CARPGRGYTF.

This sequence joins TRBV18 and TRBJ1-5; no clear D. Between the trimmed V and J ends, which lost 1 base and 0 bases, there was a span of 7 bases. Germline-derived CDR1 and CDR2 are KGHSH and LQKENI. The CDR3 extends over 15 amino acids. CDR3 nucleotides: TGTGCCAGCTCACCACAGTCCTCTAGCAATCAGCCCCAGCATTTT. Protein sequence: CASSPQSSSNQPQHF.

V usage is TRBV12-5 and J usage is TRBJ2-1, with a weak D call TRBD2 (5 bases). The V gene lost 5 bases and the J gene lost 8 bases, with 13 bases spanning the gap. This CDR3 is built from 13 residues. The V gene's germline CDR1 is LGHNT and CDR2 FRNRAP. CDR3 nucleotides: TGTGCTAGTGGTACACGTTTGGAGGATGAGCAGTTCTTC. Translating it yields CASGTRLEDEQFF.

The CDR3 bases are TGTGCCAGCAGTGAGGGAGGGAGCACCGGGGAGCTGTTTTTT. Residues: CASSEGGSTGELFF. The V gene is TRBV6-4, the J gene TRBJ2-2; TRBD2 aligns across 7 bases. J was trimmed by 4 bases and V by 3 bases; bases with no gene match: 2. This CDR3 has 14 residues. Germline V gene lookup returns CDR1 MRHNA and CDR2 SNTAGT.

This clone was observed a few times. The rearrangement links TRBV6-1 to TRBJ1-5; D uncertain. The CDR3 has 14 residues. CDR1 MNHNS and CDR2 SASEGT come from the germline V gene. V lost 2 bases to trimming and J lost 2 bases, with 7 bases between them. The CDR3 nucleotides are TGTGCCAGCAGTGAAACGTGGGGCAATCAGCCCCAGCATTTT. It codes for CASSETWGNQPQHF.

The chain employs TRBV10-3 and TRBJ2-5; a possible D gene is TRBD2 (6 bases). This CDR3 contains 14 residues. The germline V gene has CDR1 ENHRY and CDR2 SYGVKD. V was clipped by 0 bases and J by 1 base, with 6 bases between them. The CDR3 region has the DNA TGTGCCATCAGTGAGTCCGGGGGCCAAGAGACCCAGTACTTC. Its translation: CAISESGGQETQYF.

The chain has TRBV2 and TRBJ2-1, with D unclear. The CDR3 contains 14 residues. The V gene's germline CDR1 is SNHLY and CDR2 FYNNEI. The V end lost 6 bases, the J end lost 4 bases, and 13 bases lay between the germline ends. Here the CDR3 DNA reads TGTGCCAGCAGAAGGTTTTCGGCTTACAATGAGCAGTTCTTC. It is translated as CASRRFSAYNEQFF.

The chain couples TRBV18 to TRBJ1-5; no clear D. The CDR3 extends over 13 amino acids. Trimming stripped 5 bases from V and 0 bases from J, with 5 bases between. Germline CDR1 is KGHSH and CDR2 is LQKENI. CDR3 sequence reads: CASSTGSNQPQHF. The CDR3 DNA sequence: TGTGCCAGCTCAACGGGTAGCAATCAGCCCCAGCATTTT. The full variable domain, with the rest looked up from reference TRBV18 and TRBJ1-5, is NAGVMQNPRHLVRRRGQEARLRCSPMKGHSHVYWYRQLPEEGLKFMVYLQKENIIDESGMPKERFSAEFPKEGPSILRIQQVVRGDSAAYFCASSTGSNQPQHFGDGTRLSIL.

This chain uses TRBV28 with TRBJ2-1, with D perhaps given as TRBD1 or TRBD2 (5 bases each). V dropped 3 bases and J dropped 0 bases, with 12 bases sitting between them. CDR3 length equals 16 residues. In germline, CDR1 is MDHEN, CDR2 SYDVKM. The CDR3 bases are TGTGCCAGCAGTTTGCTGGGGCGGGTCTCCTACAATGAGCAGTTCTTC. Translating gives CASSLLGRVSYNEQFF.